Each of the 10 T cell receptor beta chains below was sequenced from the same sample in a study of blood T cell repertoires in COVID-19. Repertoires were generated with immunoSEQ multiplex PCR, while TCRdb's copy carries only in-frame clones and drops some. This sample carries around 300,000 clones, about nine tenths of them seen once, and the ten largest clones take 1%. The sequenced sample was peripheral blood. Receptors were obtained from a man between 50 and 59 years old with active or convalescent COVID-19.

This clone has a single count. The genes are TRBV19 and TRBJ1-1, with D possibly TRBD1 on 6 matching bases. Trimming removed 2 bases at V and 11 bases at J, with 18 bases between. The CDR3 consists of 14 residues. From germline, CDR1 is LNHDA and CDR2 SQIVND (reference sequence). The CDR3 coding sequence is TGTGCCAGTAGTATAAAGAGGCAGGGGTTCGCGGCTTTCTTT. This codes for CASSIKRQGFAAFF.

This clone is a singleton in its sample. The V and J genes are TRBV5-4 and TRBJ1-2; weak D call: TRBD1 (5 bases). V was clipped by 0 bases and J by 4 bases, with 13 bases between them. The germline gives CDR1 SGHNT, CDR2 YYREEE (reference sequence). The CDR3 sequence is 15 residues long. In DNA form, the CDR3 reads TGTGCCAGCAGCTTGGGAGGCAGGGCGAGCTATGGCTACACCTTC. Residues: CASSLGGRASYGYTF.

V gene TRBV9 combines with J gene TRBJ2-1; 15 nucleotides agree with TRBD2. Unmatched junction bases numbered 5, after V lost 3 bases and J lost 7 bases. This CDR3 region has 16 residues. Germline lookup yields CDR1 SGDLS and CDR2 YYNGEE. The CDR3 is CASSARTSGRENEQFF. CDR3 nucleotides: TGTGCCAGCAGCGCTCGGACTAGCGGGAGGGAAAATGAGCAGTTCTTC.

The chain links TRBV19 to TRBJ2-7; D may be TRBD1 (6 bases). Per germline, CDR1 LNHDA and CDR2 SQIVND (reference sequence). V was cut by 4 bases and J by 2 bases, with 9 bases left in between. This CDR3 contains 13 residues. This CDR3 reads CASSRGHAYEQYF. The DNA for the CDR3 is TGTGCCAGTAGTAGGGGACATGCCTACGAGCAGTACTTC.

This CDR3 reads CASSLDSTSGFSYNEQFF. CDR3 sequence (DNA): TGTGCCAGCAGCTTAGACTCTACTAGCGGTTTCTCCTACAATGAGCAGTTCTTC. The rearrangement links TRBV7-9 to TRBJ2-1, with 8 bases that match TRBD2. The CDR3 is 18 amino acids. The V gene end was trimmed by 1 base and the J gene end by 0 bases; junction bases not matched to a gene: 8. Germline V lookup: CDR1 SEHNR, CDR2 FQNEAQ (reference sequence).

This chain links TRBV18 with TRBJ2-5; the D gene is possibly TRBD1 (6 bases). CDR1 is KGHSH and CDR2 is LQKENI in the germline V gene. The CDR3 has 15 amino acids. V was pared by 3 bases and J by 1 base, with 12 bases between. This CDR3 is CASSPGQPIQETQYF. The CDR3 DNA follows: TGTGCCAGCTCACCTGGACAGCCGATCCAAGAGACCCAGTACTTC.

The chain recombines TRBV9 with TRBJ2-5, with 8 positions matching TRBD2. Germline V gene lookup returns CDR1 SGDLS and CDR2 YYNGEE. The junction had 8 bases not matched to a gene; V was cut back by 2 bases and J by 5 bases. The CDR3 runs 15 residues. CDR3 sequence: CASSVGTRVGETQYF. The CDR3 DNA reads TGTGCCAGCAGCGTCGGGACTAGGGTTGGGGAGACCCAGTACTTC.

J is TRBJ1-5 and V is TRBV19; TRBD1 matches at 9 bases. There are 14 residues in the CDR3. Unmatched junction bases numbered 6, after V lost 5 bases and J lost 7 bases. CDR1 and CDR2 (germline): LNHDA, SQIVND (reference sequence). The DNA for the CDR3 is TGTGCCAGTAGTCTACAGGGGGCATGGCAGCCCCAGCATTTT. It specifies CASSLQGAWQPQHF.

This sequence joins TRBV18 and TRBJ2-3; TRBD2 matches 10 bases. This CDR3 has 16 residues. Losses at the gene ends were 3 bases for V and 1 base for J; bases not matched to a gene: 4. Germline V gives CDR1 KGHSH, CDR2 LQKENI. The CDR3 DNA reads TGTGCCAGCTCACCGATACTAGCGGGGCGCACAGATACGCAGTATTTT. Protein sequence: CASSPILAGRTDTQYF.

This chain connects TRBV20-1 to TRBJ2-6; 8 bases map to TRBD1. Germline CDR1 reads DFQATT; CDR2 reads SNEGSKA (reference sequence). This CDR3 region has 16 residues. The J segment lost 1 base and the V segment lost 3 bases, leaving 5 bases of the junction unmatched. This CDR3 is CSASRTGFSGANVLTF. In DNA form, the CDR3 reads TGCAGTGCTAGTCGGACAGGGTTTTCTGGGGCCAACGTCCTGACTTTC.